The 14 T cell receptor beta chains reported below all come from one sample, sequenced in a study of response to subunit inactivated influenza vaccine. One entry per CDR3 protein, called by TCRdb with MiXCR from the RT-PCR reads. The sample lists fewer than 650,000 distinct CDR3 sequences, 10% to 15% seen once, with about 12% in the top ten. The sequences come from PBMCs from blood, collected 40 to 50 days after vaccination. The source of these receptors is a man aged 45-60 years who received an inactivated influenza vaccine.

Ten or more counts support this clonotype. This chain links TRBV12-3 or TRBV12-4 with TRBJ2-7; 11 bases line up with TRBD2. This CDR3 region has 15 residues. The J segment lost 5 bases and the V segment lost 5 bases, leaving 8 bases of the junction unmatched. CDR3 DNA: TGTGCCAGCAGTCTGACTAGCGGGATTAGGAACGAGCAGTACTTC. It is translated as CASSLTSGIRNEQYF.

This clonotype came up a few times. The V and J genes are TRBV5-1 and TRBJ2-2; 7 nucleotides agree with TRBD1. Germline assignment: CDR1 SGHRS and CDR2 YFSETQ. V was clipped by 4 bases and J by 0 bases; unmatched bases: 9. The CDR3 consists of 17 residues. CDR3 bases: TGCGCCAGCAGCCCAAGTCCGGGACAGACGAACACCGGGGAGCTGTTTTTT. This translates into CASSPSPGQTNTGELFF.

The chain links TRBV15 to TRBJ2-2; D unclear. This CDR3 region has 15 residues. Trimming took 0 bases from V and 4 from J, leaving 9 bases between them. The germline CDR1 and CDR2 sequences are LNHNV and YYDKDF (reference sequence). CDR3 nucleotide sequence: TGTGCCACCAGCAGAGATCGGAGAGGCACCGGGGAGCTGTTTTTT. Protein: CATSRDRRGTGELFF.

This clonotype has a count of ten or more. The chain has TRBV12-3 or TRBV12-4 and TRBJ1-5; D uncertain. The CDR3 extends over 13 amino acids. Trimming stripped 7 bases from V and 2 bases from J, with 9 bases between. The CDR3 nucleotides are TGTGCCAGCACCCCCGGGGGCAATCAGCCCCAGCATTTT. Protein sequence: CASTPGGNQPQHF.

The rearrangement links TRBV7-9 to TRBJ2-1, with D hard to call. The CDR3 is made up of 17 amino acids. V dropped 4 bases and J dropped 3 bases, with 19 bases sitting between them. Germline CDR1 and CDR2: SEHNR and FQNEAQ (reference sequence). The CDR3, as DNA: TGTGCCAGCAGCTCCTCCTTCTTGGAGTTACTCTACAATGAGCAGTTCTTC. It is translated as CASSSSFLELLYNEQFF.

In its sample, this clonotype was seen a few times. In DNA form, the CDR3 reads TGCAGTGCTAGAGGCGTTCCGGGCAAAAACATTCAGTACTTC. Translating gives CSARGVPGKNIQYF. V is TRBV20-1 and J is TRBJ2-4, with D unresolved. The CDR3 consists of 14 residues. Germline CDR1 and CDR2: DFQATT and SNEGSKA (reference sequence). V lost 1 base and J lost 3, with 10 bases in between.

The V call is TRBV25-1, the J call TRBJ2-3, with no clear D. The V gene's germline CDR1 is MGHDK and CDR2 SYGVNS. The CDR3 extends over 12 amino acids. With 6 bases removed from V and 2 bases from J, the gap between germline ends came to 6 bases. In DNA, the CDR3 is TGTGCCAGCAGGGACCCCACAGATACGCAGTATTTT. Its protein product is CASRDPTDTQYF.

This clonotype has just a few counts. The chain carries TRBV5-5 and TRBJ2-2, with 9 bases that match TRBD1. The germline gives CDR1 SGHKS, CDR2 YYEKEE (reference sequence). The CDR3 runs 15 residues. The junction had 9 bases not matched to a gene; V was cut back by 3 bases and J by 9 bases. The CDR3 nucleotides are TGTGCCAGCAGCTGGGGACAGGGTCTTCCTCGGGAGCTGTTTTTT. Translation: CASSWGQGLPRELFF.

In its sample, this clonotype was seen a few times. This chain links TRBV29-1 with TRBJ2-5; D is possibly TRBD1 or TRBD2 (7 bases each). With 6 bases removed from V and 3 bases from J, the gap between germline ends came to 17 bases. CDR3 length equals 14 residues. CDR1 and CDR2 from the germline V gene are SQVTM and ANQGSEA. The CDR3, as DNA: TGCAGCGTCTCAGGGGGTGGGAGGGAAGAGACCCAGTACTTC. Residues: CSVSGGGREETQYF.

This chain joins TRBV18 and TRBJ2-5, with D possibly being TRBD1 or TRBD2 (5 bases each). Germline loops: CDR1 KGHSH, CDR2 LQKENI. The CDR3 is 12 residues long. V was clipped by 4 bases and J by 5 bases, with 8 bases between them. The CDR3 DNA follows: TGTGCCAGCTCACATGGGGGTGAGACCCAGTACTTC. Its protein is CASSHGGETQYF.

V usage is TRBV5-1 and J usage is TRBJ2-3; D is possibly TRBD2 (7 bases). There are 16 residues in the CDR3. Germline CDR1 SGHRS, CDR2 YFSETQ. Trimming cost V 3 bases and J 2 bases, with 16 bases left between them. As DNA, the CDR3 is TGCGCCAGCAGCTCCGGGGGGCTTGGGTCCACAGATACGCAGTATTTT. Translation gives CASSSGGLGSTDTQYF.

In this sample, this clonotype turned up many times. The rearrangement uses TRBV20-1 and TRBJ2-5; 9 positions agree with TRBD1. Per the germline V gene, CDR1 is DFQATT and CDR2 is SNEGSKA (reference sequence). V dropped 3 bases and J dropped 1; count of bases not matched to a gene: 6. The CDR3 is 15 residues long. The CDR3 DNA sequence: TGCAGTGCTAGTAGGACAGGGGACTTCCAAGAGACCCAGTACTTC. This sequence encodes CSASRTGDFQETQYF.

This clonotype has a handful of counts. The rearrangement joins TRBV20-1 to TRBJ1-5; 9 positions agree with TRBD1. CDR1 and CDR2 from the germline V gene are DFQATT and SNEGSKA (reference sequence). This CDR3 region has 13 residues. V was pared by 4 bases and J by 5 bases, with 3 bases of the junction left unmatched. This CDR3 reads CSANRGLDQPQHF. CDR3 DNA: TGCAGTGCTAACAGGGGGCTGGATCAGCCCCAGCATTTT.

Many counts were recorded for this clonotype. The junction departs from germline at one end; a sequencing error may be responsible. The V gene is TRBV5-1, the J gene TRBJ2-7; D might be TRBD1 or TRBD2, each matching 6 bases. Germline V gives CDR1 SGHRS, CDR2 YFSETQ. This CDR3 region has 12 residues. CDR3 DNA sequence: TGTGCCAGCAGTTTCGGGGGCGACGAGCAGTACTTC. Translation: CASSFGGDEQYF. Full variable domain (outside the CDR3, taken from reference TRBV5-1 and TRBJ2-7): KAGVTQTPRYLIKTRGQQVTLSCSPISGHRSVSWYQQTPGQGLQFLFEYFSETQRNKGNFPGRFSGRQFSNSRSEMNVSTLELGDSALYLCASSFGGDEQYFGPGTRLTVT.